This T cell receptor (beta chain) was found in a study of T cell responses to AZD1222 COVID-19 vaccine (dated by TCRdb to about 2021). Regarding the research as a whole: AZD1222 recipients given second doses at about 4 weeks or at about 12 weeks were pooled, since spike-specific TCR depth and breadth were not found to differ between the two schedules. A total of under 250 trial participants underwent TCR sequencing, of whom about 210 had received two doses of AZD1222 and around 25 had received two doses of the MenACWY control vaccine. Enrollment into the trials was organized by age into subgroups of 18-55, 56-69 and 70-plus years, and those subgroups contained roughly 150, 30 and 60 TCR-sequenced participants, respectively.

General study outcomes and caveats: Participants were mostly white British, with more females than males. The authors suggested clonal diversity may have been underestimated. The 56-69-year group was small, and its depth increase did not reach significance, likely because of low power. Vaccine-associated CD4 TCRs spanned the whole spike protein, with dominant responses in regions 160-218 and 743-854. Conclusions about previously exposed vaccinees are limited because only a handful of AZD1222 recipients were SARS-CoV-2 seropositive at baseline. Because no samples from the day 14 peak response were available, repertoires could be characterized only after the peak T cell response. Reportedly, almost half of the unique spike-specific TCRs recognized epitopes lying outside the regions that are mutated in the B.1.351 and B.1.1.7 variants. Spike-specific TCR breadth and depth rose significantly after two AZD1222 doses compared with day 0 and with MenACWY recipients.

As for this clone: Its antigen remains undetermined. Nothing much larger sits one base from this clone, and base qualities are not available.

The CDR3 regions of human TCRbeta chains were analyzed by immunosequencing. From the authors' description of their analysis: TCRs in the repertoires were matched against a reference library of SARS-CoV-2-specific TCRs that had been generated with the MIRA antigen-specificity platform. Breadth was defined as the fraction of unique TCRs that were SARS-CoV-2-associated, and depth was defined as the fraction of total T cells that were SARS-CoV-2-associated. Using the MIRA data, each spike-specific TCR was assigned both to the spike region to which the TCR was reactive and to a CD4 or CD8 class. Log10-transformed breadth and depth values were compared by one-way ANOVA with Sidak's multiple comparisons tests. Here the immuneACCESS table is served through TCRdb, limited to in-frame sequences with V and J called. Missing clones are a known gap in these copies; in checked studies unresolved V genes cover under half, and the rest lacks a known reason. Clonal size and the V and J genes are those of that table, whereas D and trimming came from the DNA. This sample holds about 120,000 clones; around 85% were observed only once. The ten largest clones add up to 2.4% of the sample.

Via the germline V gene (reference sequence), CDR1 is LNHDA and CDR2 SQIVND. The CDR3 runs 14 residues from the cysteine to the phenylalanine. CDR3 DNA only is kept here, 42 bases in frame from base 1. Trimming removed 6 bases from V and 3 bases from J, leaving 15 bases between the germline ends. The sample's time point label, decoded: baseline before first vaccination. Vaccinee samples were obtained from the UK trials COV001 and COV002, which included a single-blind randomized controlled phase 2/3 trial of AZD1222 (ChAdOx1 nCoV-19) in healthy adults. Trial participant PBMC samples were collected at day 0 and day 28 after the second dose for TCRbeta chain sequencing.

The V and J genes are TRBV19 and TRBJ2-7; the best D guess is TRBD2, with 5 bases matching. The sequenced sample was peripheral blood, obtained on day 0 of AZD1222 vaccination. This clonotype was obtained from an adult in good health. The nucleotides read TGTGCCAGTAGCGCCCGGGGATACTTCTACGAGCAGTACTTC. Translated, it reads CASSARGYFYEQYF.